This passage covers 3 T cell receptor beta chains from one sample sequenced in a study of T cells in Graves' hyperthyroidism and ophthalmopathy. It was RNA transcripts that yielded the amplified TCR beta CDR3 regions. When the TCR CDR3 underwent first-round RT-PCR, the HTBI primer set was used. In TCRdb, the multiplex PCR reads were re-called with MiXCR into one record per CDR3 protein. This repertoire shows under 400,000 distinct CDR3 sequences, about 12% found once; its top ten account for 9.2%. The sequenced sample was blood. The receptors shown here come from a woman under 30 with Graves' hyperthyroidism.

This clonotype showed up many times. The chain combines TRBV29-1 with TRBJ2-7; weak D call: TRBD2 (6 bases). V was trimmed by 6 bases and J by 3 bases, leaving 15 bases between them. The CDR3 has 13 amino acids. Germline loops: CDR1 SQVTM, CDR2 ANQGSEA. CDR3 sequence (DNA): TGCAGCGTCAGAATGGACTATCTCTACGAGCAGTACTTC. Translating it yields CSVRMDYLYEQYF.

This clonotype was counted at least ten times. The chain is built from TRBV28 and TRBJ1-2; the match to TRBD1 covers 7 bases. CDR1 MDHEN and CDR2 SYDVKM come from the germline V gene. Unmatched junction bases numbered 7, after V lost 2 bases and J lost 4 bases. The CDR3 extends over 15 amino acids. The DNA of the CDR3 is TGTGCCAGCAGTTTAAATCGTCCAGGGGGCTATGGCTACACCTTC. It codes for CASSLNRPGGYGYTF.

This clonotype showed up many times. V is TRBV7-9 and J is TRBJ2-3; 10 nucleotides agree with TRBD2. The length of the CDR3 is 16 residues. Unmatched junction bases numbered 4, after V lost 0 bases and J lost 4 bases. From germline, CDR1 is SEHNR and CDR2 FQNEAQ (reference sequence). The CDR3: CASSLASGGLADTQYF. The CDR3 DNA reads TGTGCCAGCAGCTTAGCTAGCGGGGGGCTGGCAGATACGCAGTATTTT.